This is a list of T cell receptor beta chains from one sample in a study of early T cells in non-severe SARS-CoV-2 infection. TCRdb re-analysed the 5' RACE reads in MiXCR, keeping a single row per CDR3 protein. Here the sample spans some 75,000 distinct CDR3 sequences, roughly 13% being singletons. Sequencing input: whole blood. The receptors were gathered from an adult who was a healthcare worker with PCR-confirmed SARS-CoV-2 infection or an uninfected control (not recorded which). The CDR3 runs from the conserved cysteine through the conserved F or W. D genes are given only for firm matches. Size tells how often a clone was seen (once, few, many) or the class of an expanded clone, and some rows leave it out.

>TRBJ2-3|TRBV7-9|few|TRBD1
TGTGCCAGCAGCCTAGGACAGGGATCAGATACGCAGTATTTT
CASSLGQGSDTQYF
>TRBJ1-6|TRBV11-2|few|NA
TGTGCCAGCAGCCCCGCAGTTGGGGGATCACCCCTCCACTTT
CASSPAVGGSPLHF
>TRBJ2-7|TRBV19|many|NA
TGTGCCACCGGCCCGAGGGTTCCGGCCTACGAGCAGTACTTC
CATGPRVPAYEQYF
>TRBJ1-6|TRBV18|few|NA
TGTGCCAGCTCGCGTACAGGGAGCTCCTATAATTCACCCCTCCACTTT
CASSRTGSSYNSPLHF
>TRBJ2-7|TRBV11-2|NA|TRBD1
TGTGCCAGCAGCCCCAGTTCGTCGGCAGGGGGCAGCTACGAGCAGTACTTC
CASSPSSSAGGSYEQYF
>TRBJ2-1|TRBV20-1|NA|TRBD1
TGCAGTGCTAGGGTCCGGACAGGGGCCGCTTACAATGAGCAGTTCTTC
CSARVRTGAAYNEQFF
>TRBJ2-2|TRBV27|many|NA
TGTGCCAGCAGTTTAAGCGCCCCCGGGGAGCTGTTTTTT
CASSLSAPGELFF
>TRBJ2-7|TRBV7-2|many|NA
TGTGCCAGCAGCTTAGGGACTCCCGTAAATCGGTACTTC
CASSLGTPVNRYF
>TRBJ2-5|TRBV7-9|few|NA
TGTGCCAGCAGCTTTGGGGCAGGTCAAGAGACCCAGTACTTC
CASSFGAGQETQYF
>TRBJ1-3|TRBV29-1|many|NA
TGCAGCGTTCTAGCCGGGACCCGAGGAAACACCATATATTTT
CSVLAGTRGNTIYF
>TRBJ1-3|TRBV20-1|few|NA
TGCAGTGCAATACTCCCGGCAGGGCCCTCTGGAAACACCATATATTTT
CSAILPAGPSGNTIYF
>TRBJ2-5|TRBV5-7|few|NA
TGTGCCAGCAGCTTGGGACCTACCCAAGAGACCCAGTACTTC
CASSLGPTQETQYF
>TRBJ1-4|TRBV6-6|many|NA
TGTGCCAGCAGTACCGGTCCGGGTGGTACTAATGAAAAACTGTTTTTT
CASSTGPGGTNEKLFF
>TRBJ2-3|TRBV9|NA|NA
TGTGCCAGCAGCGTAGAGCCAGGTCGAAGCACAGATACGCAGTATTTT
CASSVEPGRSTDTQYF
>TRBJ1-1|TRBV2|many|NA
TGTGCCAGCAGCCAGGGGACAGCTTTCTTT
CASSQGTAFF
>TRBJ1-1|TRBV5-4|few|NA
TGTGCCAGCACCCTGGGTCCCCGGGCACAGACTGAAGCTTTCTTT
CASTLGPRAQTEAFF
>TRBJ2-1|TRBV20-1|many|TRBD1
TGCAGTGCACAGACGGGACAGGGGACCTACAATGAGCAGTTCTTC
CSAQTGQGTYNEQFF